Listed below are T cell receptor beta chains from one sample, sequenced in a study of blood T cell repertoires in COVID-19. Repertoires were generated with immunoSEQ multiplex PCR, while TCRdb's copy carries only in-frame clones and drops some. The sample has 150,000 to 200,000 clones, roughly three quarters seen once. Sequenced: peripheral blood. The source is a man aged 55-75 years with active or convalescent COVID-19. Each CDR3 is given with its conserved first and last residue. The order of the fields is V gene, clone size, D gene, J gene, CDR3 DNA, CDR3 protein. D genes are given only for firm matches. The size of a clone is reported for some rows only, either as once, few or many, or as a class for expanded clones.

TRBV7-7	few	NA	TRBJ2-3	TGTGCCAGCAGCTTTTCGGCGGGGACCACAGATACGCAGTATTTT	CASSFSAGTTDTQYF
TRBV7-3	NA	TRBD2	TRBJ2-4	TGTGCCAGCAGCTCCCAGGGCCCGGGGGGCATTCAGTACTTC	CASSSQGPGGIQYF
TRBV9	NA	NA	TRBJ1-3	TGTGCCAGCAGCGGGACTCTACGGGGCACCATATATTTT	CASSGTLRGTIYF
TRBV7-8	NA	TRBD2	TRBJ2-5	TGTGCCAGCAGCAGGACTAGCGGAGCAAGGGAGACCCAGTACTTC	CASSRTSGARETQYF
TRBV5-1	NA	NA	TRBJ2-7	TGCGCCAGCAGCCCGCGGGTCTCCTACGAGCAGTACTTC	CASSPRVSYEQYF
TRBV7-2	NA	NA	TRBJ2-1	TGTGCCAGCAGCTCCACCCGGACAACCTACAATGAGCAGTTCTTC	CASSSTRTTYNEQFF
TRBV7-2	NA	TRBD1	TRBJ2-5	TGTGCCAGCAGCTTCCAAGGGACAGGAGGGGGAGAGACCCAGTACTTC	CASSFQGTGGGETQYF
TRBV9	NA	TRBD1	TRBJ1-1	TGTGCCAGCAGCGTAGAACAGGGGGCAGGAGGCACTGAAGCTTTCTTT	CASSVEQGAGGTEAFF
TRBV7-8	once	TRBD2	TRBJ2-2	TGTGCCAGCAGCTTAGCGTCCAGCGGGAGCGGGGAGCTGTTTTTT	CASSLASSGSGELFF
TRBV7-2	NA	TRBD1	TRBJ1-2	TGTGCCAGCAGCTTTAATGGGGACAGCTTCTATGGCTACACCTTC	CASSFNGDSFYGYTF
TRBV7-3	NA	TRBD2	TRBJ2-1	TGTGCCAGCAGCTTAAAGCCCCCGGGACTAGATATTGGTGAGCAGTTCTTC	CASSLKPPGLDIGEQFF
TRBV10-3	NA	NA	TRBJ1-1	TGTGCCATCGGCCAGCAGGGGAACACTGAAGCTTTCTTT	CAIGQQGNTEAFF
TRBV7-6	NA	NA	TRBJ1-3	TGTGCCAGCAGCCAACGGGGTCCTGGCAGAGTCATATATTTT	CASSQRGPGRVIYF
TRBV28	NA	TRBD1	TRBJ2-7	TGTGCCAGCACCTCCCGGACAGGGGGCCTCAACGAGCAGTACTTC	CASTSRTGGLNEQYF
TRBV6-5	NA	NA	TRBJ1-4	TGTGCCAGCATGGCATCGACCAACGGGGAAAAACTGTTTTTT	CASMASTNGEKLFF
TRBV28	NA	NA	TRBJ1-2	TGTGCCAGCAGTTTAGGTGTAGCTAACTATGGCTACACCTTC	CASSLGVANYGYTF
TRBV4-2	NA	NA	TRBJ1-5	TGTGCCAGCAGCCAAGATAGGGAGACTTATCAGCCCCAGCATTTT	CASSQDRETYQPQHF
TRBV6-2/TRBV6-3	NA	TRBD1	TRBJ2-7	TGTGCCAGCAGTAAAGGGGGACAGGGATTTTTCTTC	CASSKGGQGFFF
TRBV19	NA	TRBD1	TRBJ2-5	TGTGCCAGTAGTATCAACAGGGGGGAGACCCAGTACTTC	CASSINRGETQYF
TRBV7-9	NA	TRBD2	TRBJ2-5	TGTGCCAGCTTCTTAGCGGGAGGACAAGAGACCCAGTACTTC	CASFLAGGQETQYF
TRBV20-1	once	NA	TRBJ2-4	TGCAGTGCTAACCGTGCAGGCATTCAGTACTTC	CSANRAGIQYF
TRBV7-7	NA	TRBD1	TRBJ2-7	TGTGCCAGCAGCTGGGGACAGGGGGCCGAGCAGTACTTC	CASSWGQGAEQYF
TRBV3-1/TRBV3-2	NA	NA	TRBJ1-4	TGTGCCAGCAGCCAAGAACAGGGTTGGGGTGAAAAACTGTTTTTT	CASSQEQGWGEKLFF
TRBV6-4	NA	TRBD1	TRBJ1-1	TGTGCCAGCAGTCAGACAGGGGGGAACACTGAAGCTTTCTTT	CASSQTGGNTEAFF
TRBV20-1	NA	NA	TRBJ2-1	TGCAGTGCTAGTAAGGGGGAGGGCCGCGATGAGCAGTTCTTC	CSASKGEGRDEQFF
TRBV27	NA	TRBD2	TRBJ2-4	TGTGCCAGCAGCCGACGGGGGGGAGTAAACATTCAGTACTTC	CASSRRGGVNIQYF
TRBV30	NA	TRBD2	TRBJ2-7	TGTGCCTGGAGTGTGGCTAGCGGAATCTACGAGCAGTACTTC	CAWSVASGIYEQYF
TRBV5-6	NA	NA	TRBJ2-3	TGTGCCAGCAGCCCAATAGGAGGGGCGACAGATACGCAGTATTTT	CASSPIGGATDTQYF
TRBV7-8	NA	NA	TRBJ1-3	TGTGCCAGCAGCTTAGCGGGCACTGGAAACACCATATATTTT	CASSLAGTGNTIYF
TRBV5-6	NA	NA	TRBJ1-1	TGTGCCAGCAGCTTGCTCCGGGTCACTGAAGCTTTCTTT	CASSLLRVTEAFF
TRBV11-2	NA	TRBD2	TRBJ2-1	TGTGCCAGCAGCTTAGATCCGACTTCTAGCGGGAGCTCCTACAATGAGCAGTTCTTC	CASSLDPTSSGSSYNEQFF
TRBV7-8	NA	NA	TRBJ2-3	TGTGCCAGCAGCTTAGAACTAGCCACAGATACGCAGTATTTT	CASSLELATDTQYF
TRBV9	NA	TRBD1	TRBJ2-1	TGTGCCAGCAGCCCCCTGGACAGGGGGCCCTACAATGAGCAGTTCTTC	CASSPLDRGPYNEQFF
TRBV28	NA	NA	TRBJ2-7	TGTGCCAGCAGTTTATCTGACAGAGTCTACGAGCAGTACTTC	CASSLSDRVYEQYF
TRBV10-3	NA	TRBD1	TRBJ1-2	TGTGCCATCAGTAATGACAGGGGTAGGGGCTATGGCTACACCTTC	CAISNDRGRGYGYTF
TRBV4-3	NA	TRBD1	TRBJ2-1	TGCGCCAGCAGCCAACTAACAGGGGGCGTTGAACAGTTCTTC	CASSQLTGGVEQFF
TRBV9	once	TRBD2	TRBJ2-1	TGTGCCAGCAGCGTAACTAGCGGAAATGAGCAGTTCTTC	CASSVTSGNEQFF
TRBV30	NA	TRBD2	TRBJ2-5	TGTGCCTGGAGCATCGGGAGGGCCGGGAAGACCCAGTACTTC	CAWSIGRAGKTQYF
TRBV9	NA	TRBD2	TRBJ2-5	TGTGCCAGCAGCAGCGGGAGTTGGGAGACCCAGTACTTC	CASSSGSWETQYF
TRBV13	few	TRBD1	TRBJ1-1	TGTGCCAGCAGCTTAGAAGGGGGCACTTTGAACACTGAAGCTTTCTTT	CASSLEGGTLNTEAFF
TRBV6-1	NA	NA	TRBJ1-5	TGTGCCAGCAGTGAAGCCATGGGGGCACGCAATCAGCCCCAGCATTTT	CASSEAMGARNQPQHF
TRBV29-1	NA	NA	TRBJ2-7	TGCAGCGTTGTTGCGGTCGAGCAGTACTTC	CSVVAVEQYF
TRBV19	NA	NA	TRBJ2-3	TGTGCCAGTAGTCCCCAACAGGGCCCAGATACGCAGTATTTT	CASSPQQGPDTQYF
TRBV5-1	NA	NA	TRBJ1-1	TGCGCCAGCAGCTTTACGGGGGGCTCCACTGAAGCTTTCTTT	CASSFTGGSTEAFF
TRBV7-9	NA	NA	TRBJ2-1	TGTGCCAGCACCAAAAAGCAGGGCTCCTACAATGAGCAGTTCTTC	CASTKKQGSYNEQFF